This T cell receptor beta chain was sequenced during a study of blood T cell repertoires in COVID-19. Turning to the study itself: The study drew acute and convalescent COVID-19 samples from the United States, Italy and Spain. T cells, B-cell-depleted T cells, or PBMCs provided the cDNA or gDNA that served as material.

CDR3 length equals 14 residues. Germline values: CDR1 LNHDA, CDR2 SQIVND (reference sequence). Trimming took 7 bases from V and 0 from J, leaving 12 bases between them. In the original processing: Reference gene primers were amplified, and this amplification served to estimate nucleated cell counts. Sequencing used immunoSEQ multiplex PCR; TCRdb keeps in-frame clones, though not all of them. The DNA was the basis for D and trimming; V, J and clone size are from that table. The sample has some 150,000 clones; roughly 88% are singletons. The sample taken for sequencing was peripheral blood. The receptor comes from a woman aged 50 to 65 in a cohort sampled during active or convalescent COVID-19. The chain carries TRBV19 and TRBJ1-1; D is possibly TRBD1 (5 bases). The CDR3 nucleotides are TGTGCCAGTACCGCCCGGGGGTTGAACACTGAAGCTTTCTTT. Translated: CASTARGLNTEAFF.